The 23 T cell receptor beta chains below come from one sample, sequenced in a study of T cell repertoires in cytomegalovirus infection. Their recognized antigens are unknown. Using its own MiXCR run on the reads, TCRdb lists one record per CDR3 protein. The sample includes some 940,000 distinct CDR3 sequences, about a third seen only once; the top ten take more than 13%. The sample in question was cultured CD8+ T cells from PBMCs, obtained from culture after CMV antigen stimulation. All receptors derive from a human donor in good health (CMV status not recorded). Some clones in this sample may be carry-over from other donors' samples.

The chain has TRBV10-3 and TRBJ1-2; D not certain. In germline, CDR1 is ENHRY, CDR2 SYGVKD. This CDR3 has 12 amino acids. Trimming removed 9 bases from V and 8 bases from J, with 16 bases in between. The CDR3 region is CAMSLDGEGYTF. CDR3 coding DNA: TGTGCCATGAGTTTGGACGGGGAAGGCTACACCTTC.

The chain couples TRBV19 to TRBJ1-2; 7 nucleotides match TRBD1. CDR3 length: 13 residues. Trimming removed 7 bases from V and 6 bases from J; junction bases left unmatched: 8. Germline lookup yields CDR1 LNHDA and CDR2 SQIVND (reference sequence). CDR3 DNA: TGTGCCAGTATTGATACTGGGACAGATGGCTACACCTTC. Translated, it gives CASIDTGTDGYTF.

This chain uses TRBV28 with TRBJ2-7; D remains unclear. Germline CDR1 reads MDHEN; CDR2 reads SYDVKM. The V and J ends lost 2 bases and 4 bases respectively, with 12 bases between them. This CDR3 has 14 amino acids. In nucleotides, the CDR3 is TGTGCCAGCAGTTTAGCGGCTTTCCCTTACGAGCAGTACGTC. This encodes CASSLAAFPYEQYV.

The CDR3 region is CASSIYMRMNTEAFF. The CDR3 bases are TGTGCCAGTAGTATATATATGAGAATGAACACTGAAGCTTTCTTT. The V and J genes are TRBV19 and TRBJ1-1; D gene ambiguous. Looked up from germline, CDR1 is LNHDA and CDR2 is SQIVND (reference sequence). This CDR3 has 15 amino acids. Trimming pared 2 bases from V and 0 bases from J, leaving 10 bases between.

In its sample, this clonotype was seen a few times. This rearrangement joins TRBV4-1 to TRBJ2-7; D uncertain. Trimming cost V 1 base and J 3 bases, with 10 bases left between them. Germline V gene lookup returns CDR1 MGHRA and CDR2 YSYEKL. CDR3 size: 14 residues. Written as DNA, the CDR3 is TGCGCCAGCAGCCAAGCTAACAGCCTCTACGAGCAGTACTTC. This codes for CASSQANSLYEQYF.

In this sample, this clonotype turned up a few times. The V call is TRBV19, the J call TRBJ2-3; the D gene is possibly TRBD2 (6 bases). Germline CDR1 LNHDA, CDR2 SQIVND (reference sequence). This CDR3 has 15 residues. The V end was cut by 3 bases, the J end by 0 bases, with 10 bases between. The CDR3 sequence is CASSMGGGSTDTQYF. CDR3 coding DNA: TGTGCCAGTAGTATGGGAGGAGGTAGCACAGATACGCAGTATTTT.

This rearrangement joins TRBV6-2 or TRBV6-3 to TRBJ2-3, with TRBD2 as a possible D gene (5 bases). There are 14 residues in the CDR3. Trimming pared 2 bases from V and 6 bases from J, leaving 12 bases between. Per germline, CDR1 MNHEY and CDR2 SVGEGT. Here the CDR3 DNA reads TGTGCCAGCAGTTACATTCTAGCAGTCGATACGCAGTATTTT. This translates into CASSYILAVDTQYF.

This clonotype was detected only a few times. The J gene is TRBJ1-3, the V gene TRBV6-2 or TRBV6-3, with D uncertain. Germline loops: CDR1 MNHEY, CDR2 SVGEGT. Trimming cost V 4 bases and J 0 bases, with 10 bases left between them. The CDR3 loop spans 15 amino acids. The CDR3 reads CASSSRGHSGNTIYF. The CDR3, as DNA: TGTGCCAGCAGTTCCAGAGGGCACTCTGGAAACACCATATATTTT.

The gene calls are TRBV5-5 and TRBJ1-1; no reliable D call. Germline CDR1 SGHKS, CDR2 YYEKEE (reference sequence). The CDR3 has 14 amino acids. Between the trimmed V and J ends, which lost 4 bases and 3 bases, there was a span of 13 bases. CDR3 in DNA: TGTGCCAGCAGCCCGGTGGGCGTCGACACTGAAGCTTTCTTT. Protein product: CASSPVGVDTEAFF.

This clonotype has more than one count but fewer than ten. The V and J genes are TRBV5-6 and TRBJ1-3, with a weak D call TRBD1 (5 bases). V was shortened by 4 bases and J by 1 base, with 18 bases between the two germline ends. The CDR3 has 17 amino acids. Germline V gene sequence: CDR1 SGHDT, CDR2 YYEEEE. The CDR3 sequence is CASSLGTLTLSGNTIYF. The CDR3 coding sequence is TGTGCCAGCAGCCTCGGGACCTTAACTCTATCTGGAAACACCATATATTTT.

This clonotype was counted at least ten times. This chain uses TRBV7-2 with TRBJ2-7; TRBD2 might be the D (5 bases). V was cut by 2 bases and J by 3 bases, with 17 bases left in between. The CDR3 extends over 16 amino acids. Germline CDR1 reads SGHTA; CDR2 reads FQGNSA. CDR3 bases: TGTGCCAGCAGCTTATATCCCTCCTTAGGACTCTACGAGCAGTACTTC. Protein: CASSLYPSLGLYEQYF.

The chain is built from TRBV27 and TRBJ2-7, with a possible D match to TRBD1 (5 bases). Germline V gene sequence: CDR1 MNHEY, CDR2 SMNVEV (reference sequence). The CDR3 totals 16 residues. Deletions cut 0 bases from V and 2 bases from J, with 14 bases between. The CDR3 sequence is CASSLSIQGYTYEQYF. The CDR3 DNA reads TGTGCCAGCAGTTTATCCATTCAGGGTTATACCTACGAGCAGTACTTC.

This clonotype has just a few counts. The CDR3 region is CASSLEGEPLHF. The CDR3 DNA sequence: TGTGCCAGCAGCTTGGAAGGGGAACCCCTCCACTTT. This chain uses TRBV5-4 with TRBJ1-6, with a tentative D call TRBD1 (5 bases). CDR3 length equals 12 residues. From germline, CDR1 is SGHNT and CDR2 YYREEE (reference sequence). Trimming took 0 bases from V and 12 from J, leaving 7 bases between them.

This clonotype was counted a few times. The rearrangement joins TRBV3-1 to TRBJ1-2; 8 nucleotides line up with TRBD1. Germline loops: CDR1 LGHDT, CDR2 YNNKEL (reference sequence). CDR3 length equals 18 residues. Trimming took 4 bases from V and 5 from J; bases not matched to a gene: 18. The DNA of the CDR3 is TGTGCCAGCAGCCCTATAGAGACAGGGGACACCCGATATTATGGCTACACCTTC. It codes for CASSPIETGDTRYYGYTF.

Comment on this clonotype: A junction end diverges from the germline sequence, so it may reflect a read error. J is TRBJ2-1 and V is TRBV7-8, with 7 bases that match TRBD2. CDR1 and CDR2 from the germline V gene are SGHVS and FQNEAQ. The CDR3 consists of 16 residues. CDR3 protein: CVSSLRPGGIYNEQFF. The CDR3 region has the DNA TGTGTCAGCAGCTTACGCCCCGGGGGGATCTACAATGAGCAGTTCTTC.

This clonotype was seen more than once but under ten times. The chain joins TRBV4-1 to TRBJ1-4; D is uncertain. This CDR3 is 16 amino acids long. V was pared by 4 bases and J by 1 base, with 13 bases between. Germline V lookup: CDR1 MGHRA, CDR2 YSYEKL. The CDR3 reads CASSRAPLETNEKLFF. The DNA of the CDR3 is TGCGCCAGCAGCCGGGCGCCTTTAGAAACTAATGAAAAACTGTTTTTT.

This clonotype appeared a few times. The chain is built from TRBV6-6 and TRBJ2-3, with D possibly being TRBD2 (5 bases). V dropped 2 bases and J dropped 0 bases, with 9 bases sitting between them. Germline CDR1 reads MNHNY; CDR2 reads SVGAGI (reference sequence). The CDR3 spans 15 residues. CDR3 sequence (DNA): TGTGCCAGCAGTTACGGAGGCAGGAGCACAGATACGCAGTATTTT. It encodes CASSYGGRSTDTQYF.

In this sample, this clonotype turned up many times. This rearrangement joins TRBV6-1 to TRBJ2-5; D may match TRBD1 or TRBD2 (5 bases each). Germline-derived CDR1 and CDR2 are MNHNS and SASEGT. Trimming shortened V by 11 bases and J by 5 bases, and 27 bases separated the two germline ends. This CDR3 contains 16 residues. The CDR3 nucleotides read TGTGCCGGATATACCGGGACCGGCACCGAGGAGGAGACCCAGTACTTC. Protein: CAGYTGTGTEEETQYF.

A few counts support this clonotype. This chain links TRBV2 with TRBJ1-2; D is possibly TRBD1 (6 bases). Trimming left V 6 bases short and J 6 bases short, with 17 bases between. CDR1 is SNHLY, CDR2 FYNNEI, per germline. The length of the CDR3 is 14 residues. Here the CDR3 reads CASRNRVQWDGYTF. As DNA, the CDR3 is TGTGCCAGCAGAAACAGGGTACAGTGGGATGGCTACACCTTC.

V and J are TRBV5-6 and TRBJ1-5; a possible D gene is TRBD1 (5 bases). Trimming removed 3 bases at V and 0 bases at J, with 10 bases between. Germline CDR1 is SGHDT and CDR2 is YYEEEE. The CDR3 runs to 15 residues. The CDR3 region is CASSSGTDSNQPQHF. CDR3 bases: TGTGCCAGCAGCTCCGGGACGGATAGCAATCAGCCCCAGCATTTT.

The chain joins TRBV7-6 to TRBJ1-1, with D possibly being TRBD1 (6 bases). CDR3 size: 14 residues. Trimming pared 5 bases from V and 3 bases from J, leaving 13 bases between. CDR1 SGHVS and CDR2 FNYEAQ come from the germline V gene. The CDR3 region has the DNA TGTGCCAGCAGCCAAGGGGGAGAAGACACTGAAGCTTTCTTT. It encodes CASSQGGEDTEAFF.

This clonotype was recorded a few times. The chain carries TRBV7-6 and TRBJ2-1, with D unresolved. With 0 bases removed from V and 7 bases from J, the gap between germline ends came to 10 bases. The CDR3 has 14 amino acids. The germline V gene has CDR1 SGHVS and CDR2 FNYEAQ. CDR3: CASSLASVLNEQFF. CDR3 DNA sequence: TGTGCCAGCAGCTTAGCTTCCGTCTTGAATGAGCAGTTCTTC.

This clonotype was counted a few times. The genes are TRBV14 and TRBJ2-5; TRBD2 matches 12 bases. This CDR3 spans 15 amino acids. CDR1 SGHDN and CDR2 FVKESK come from the germline V gene. V was clipped by 4 bases and J by 5 bases; unmatched bases: 5. This CDR3 is CASSPRTSGEETQYF. DNA of the CDR3: TGTGCCAGCAGCCCCAGGACTAGCGGGGAGGAGACCCAGTACTTC.